A selection of T cell receptor beta chains follows, all from one sample in a study of esophageal squamous cell carcinoma under preoperative chemotherapy. Via MiXCR, TCRdb re-called the PCR reads, giving one row per CDR3 protein. The table includes about 6,600 distinct CDR3 sequences, approximately 32% detected once. This specimen was taken from a patient given preoperative chemotherapy. The receptors were gathered from a human donor with esophageal squamous cell carcinoma. The donor label of this sample is uncertain. CDR3s include the opening cysteine and the closing phenylalanine or tryptophan. The order of the fields is J gene, V gene, clone size, D gene, CDR3 protein, CDR3 DNA. A D gene is named only where the DNA matches it firmly. Only part of the rows carry a size: once, few, many, or a class if the clone is expanded.

>TRBJ2-1|TRBV7-2|NA|NA
CASSVPGSGVDEQFF
TGTGCCAGCAGCGTTCCGGGGTCGGGGGTGGATGAGCAGTTCTTC
>TRBJ2-7|TRBV6-5|medium-sized|NA
CATSRVADYNEQYF
TGTGCCACCTCTAGGGTAGCGGATTACAATGAGCAGTACTTC
>TRBJ2-3|TRBV7-2|medium-sized|TRBD2
CASSPFTSGRTDTQYF
TGTGCCAGCAGCCCTTTTACTAGCGGGAGGACAGATACGCAGTATTTT
>TRBJ2-7|TRBV7-2|large|NA
CASTVGRGYEQYF
TGTGCCAGCACGGTCGGCAGGGGCTACGAGCAGTACTTC
>TRBJ2-7|TRBV7-3|medium-sized|TRBD2
CASSLRSGGPSSYNEQYF
TGTGCCAGCAGCTTAAGGTCGGGAGGGCCCAGCTCCTACAATGAGCAGTACTTC
>TRBJ2-1|TRBV12-3/TRBV12-4|many|NA
CASRSPGAVEQFF
TGTGCCAGCAGATCTCCAGGGGCTGTCGAGCAGTTCTTC
>TRBJ2-7|TRBV6-1|many|NA
CASSERDSPSSYEQYF
TGTGCCAGCAGTGAACGAGACAGCCCTAGCTCCTACGAGCAGTACTTC
>TRBJ2-1|TRBV24-1|many|TRBD2
CATSGGTSGRNNEQFF
TGTGCCACCAGTGGGGGGACTAGCGGGAGAAACAATGAGCAGTTCTTC
>TRBJ2-5|TRBV5-1|few|NA
CASSLGLARETQYF
TGCGCCAGCAGCTTAGGGCTAGCTCGTGAGACCCAGTACTTC
>TRBJ2-5|TRBV7-2|few|NA
CASSLAPPPGYGETQYF
TGTGCCAGCAGCTTAGCCCCGCCCCCCGGGTATGGGGAGACCCAGTACTTC
>TRBJ2-1|TRBV7-8|medium-sized|NA
CASSLAGRNTYNEQFF
TGTGCCAGCAGCTTAGCGGGTAGGAACACCTACAATGAGCAGTTCTTC
>TRBJ2-5|TRBV7-6|many|TRBD1
CASSSSGQAGTQYF
TGTGCCAGCAGCTCCAGCGGACAGGCGGGGACCCAGTACTTC
>TRBJ2-3|TRBV7-6|many|NA
CASSHVDHTDTQYF
TGTGCCAGCAGCCACGTCGACCACACAGATACGCAGTATTTT
>TRBJ2-6|TRBV7-8|NA|TRBD1
CGSRREQGACGANVLTF
TGTGGCAGCAGAAGGGAACAGGGGGCGTGTGGGGCCAACGTCCTGACTTTC
>TRBJ2-5|TRBV12-3/TRBV12-4|NA|NA
CASKPEGDGPGRETQYF
TGTGCCAGCAAACCCGAGGGGGATGGGCCGGGAAGAGAGACCCAGTACTTC
>TRBJ2-1|TRBV6-1|medium-sized|TRBD2
CASRLQGSGGYNEQFF
TGTGCCAGCAGACTCCAAGGGTCGGGAGGGTACAATGAGCAGTTCTTC
>TRBJ2-1|TRBV6-1|many|TRBD2
CASSEATFGDYEQFF
TGTGCCAGCAGTGAAGCGACTTTCGGGGACTACGAGCAGTTCTTC
>TRBJ2-5|TRBV6-5|medium-sized|TRBD1
CASSFDRGYETQYF
TGTGCCAGCAGTTTTGACAGGGGGTATGAGACCCAGTACTTC
>TRBJ2-1|TRBV5-1|NA|TRBD2
CASSPPSGRAGYNEQFF
TGCGCCAGCAGCCCCCCGAGCGGGAGGGCCGGCTACAATGAGCAGTTCTTC
>TRBJ2-5|TRBV7-7|medium-sized|TRBD1
CASSLARDRVFGETQYF
TGTGCTAGCAGCTTAGCTAGGGACAGGGTTTTTGGTGAGACCCAGTACTTC
>TRBJ2-7|TRBV7-3|medium-sized|NA
CASSPTRDTPEQYF
TGTGCCAGCAGCCCGACCCGCGACACGCCAGAGCAGTACTTC
>TRBJ2-7|TRBV6-5|medium-sized|TRBD2
CASSGLAGTYEQYF
TGTGCCAGCTCTGGACTAGCGGGAACCTACGAGCAGTACTTC
>TRBJ2-1|TRBV6-1|medium-sized|NA
CASTTTSLHYNEQFF
TGTGCCAGCACCACCACTAGCCTCCACTACAATGAGCAGTTCTTC
>TRBJ1-4|TRBV12-3/TRBV12-4|many|NA
CASSSGANNEKLFF
TGTGCCAGCAGTTCCGGGGCCAATAATGAAAAACTGTTTTTT
>TRBJ2-1|TRBV12-3/TRBV12-4|NA|TRBD2
CASTNSGLAGDNEQFF
TGTGCCAGCACCAACTCGGGACTAGCGGGAGACAATGAGCAGTTCTTC
>TRBJ2-1|TRBV7-6|medium-sized|TRBD2
CASSASPGTSGGSSYNEQFF
TGTGCCAGCAGCGCCAGTCCCGGGACTAGCGGGGGGAGCTCCTACAATGAGCAGTTCTTC
>TRBJ2-1|TRBV14|many|NA
CASSQERAPRRFF
TGTGCCAGCAGCCAAGAGAGAGCGCCCCGCAGGTTCTTC
>TRBJ2-1|TRBV6-1|NA|NA
CASSEALQTDPYEQFF
TGTGCCAGCAGTGAAGCGCTACAGACGGACCCCTACGAGCAGTTCTTC
>TRBJ2-3|TRBV10-1|medium-sized|TRBD1
CATSRDRRTDTQYF
TGCGCCACCTCAAGGGACAGGCGCACAGATACGCAGTATTTT
>TRBJ2-1|TRBV25-1|NA|NA
CATKGLAHSEQFF
TGTGCCACCAAGGGACTGGCGCACAGTGAGCAGTTCTTC
>TRBJ2-7|TRBV7-6|medium-sized|NA
CASSLAARPTYEQYF
TGTGCCAGCAGCTTAGCCGCAAGACCCACCTACGAGCAGTACTTC
>TRBJ2-3|TRBV5-1|NA|TRBD2
CASSGLGFSGRALSGTDTQYF
TGCGCCAGCAGCGGTCTTGGTTTTAGCGGGAGGGCCCTATCAGGCACAGATACGCAGTATTTT
>TRBJ2-1|TRBV11-3|medium-sized|NA
CASSRGADSYNEQFF
TGTGCCAGCAGCCGAGGGGCTGATTCCTACAATGAGCAGTTCTTC
>TRBJ1-2|TRBV6-5|many|TRBD1
CASSYFGTAEPAGGYTF
TGTGCCAGCAGTTACTTCGGGACAGCCGAGCCAGCCGGAGGCTACACCTTC
>TRBJ2-7|TRBV6-1|medium-sized|NA
CASSEATFGDYEQYF
TGTGCCAGCAGTGAAGCGACTTTCGGGGACTACGAGCAGTACTTC
>TRBJ2-1|TRBV23-1|NA|NA
CASSCGSGADEQFF
TGCGCCAGCAGTTGCGGGTCGGGAGCGGATGAGCAGTTCTTC
>TRBJ2-3|TRBV7-3|medium-sized|NA
CASSLKRGDTQYF
TGTGCCAGCAGCCTAAAGAGGGGAGATACGCAGTATTTT
>TRBJ2-5|TRBV7-9|NA|NA
CGSRSDGGRTQYF
TGTGGGAGCAGGTCAGACGGGGGCCGAACCCAGTACTTC
>TRBJ2-3|TRBV6-4|NA|TRBD2
CASSPSGRITDTQYF
TGTGCCAGCAGTCCTAGCGGGAGGATAACAGATACGCAGTATTTT
>TRBJ2-2|TRBV7-9|NA|NA
CASSRAGVGTGELFF
TGTGCCAGCAGCCGCGCAGGGGTCGGCACCGGGGAGCTGTTTTTT
>TRBJ2-5|TRBV12-3/TRBV12-4|few|NA
CASSLFPDMWETQYF
TGTGCCAGCAGTTTATTCCCGGACATGTGGGAGACCCAGTACTTC
>TRBJ2-7|TRBV7-7|many|TRBD2
CASSFTQPGLEFYNEQYF
TGTGCTAGCAGCTTTACGCAACCGGGACTAGAGTTTTATAATGAGCAGTACTTC
>TRBJ2-5|TRBV11-2|NA|NA
CASSPRGRPETQYF
TGTGCCAGCAGTCCTCGGGGCAGGCCAGAGACCCAGTACTTC
>TRBJ2-2|TRBV12-3/TRBV12-4|few|NA
CASLGGGELFF
TGTGCCAGCCTAGGGGGCGGGGAGCTGTTTTTT
>TRBJ2-1|TRBV6-1|medium-sized|NA
CASMVGQVDNEQFF
TGTGCCAGCATGGTGGGTCAGGTAGACAATGAGCAGTTCTTC
>TRBJ2-6|TRBV27|few|NA
CATVSGNAGANVLTF
TGTGCCACCGTGTCGGGGAATGCTGGGGCCAACGTCCTGACTTTC
>TRBJ2-2|TRBV6-1|medium-sized|NA
CASRGTGTGELFF
TGTGCCAGCAGGGGTACGGGCACCGGGGAGCTGTTTTTT
>TRBJ2-7|TRBV7-2|medium-sized|TRBD2
CASSSGLAGNEQYF
TGTGCCAGCAGCTCGGGACTAGCGGGAAACGAGCAGTACTTC
>TRBJ1-1|TRBV12-3/TRBV12-4|many|NA
CASRVNRVSTEAFF
TGTGCCAGCAGGGTAAACAGGGTTAGCACTGAAGCTTTCTTT
>TRBJ2-7|TRBV7-2|NA|TRBD1
CASSSTGTVSHEQYF
TGTGCCAGCAGCTCTACCGGGACAGTGTCACACGAGCAGTACTTC
>TRBJ2-5|TRBV7-6|NA|NA
CASSWSNSPTGEQYF
TGTGCCAGCAGTTGGTCTAACTCGCCCACCGGGGAGCAGTACTTC
>TRBJ1-2|TRBV12-3/TRBV12-4|few|TRBD1
CASSPRQGTGNTF
TGTGCCAGCAGTCCACGTCAAGGGACAGGGAACACCTTC
>TRBJ1-2|TRBV6-5|medium-sized|TRBD1
CASSYRQGGGYGYTF
TGTGCCAGCAGTTACCGACAGGGGGGGGGTTATGGCTACACCTTC
>TRBJ1-3|TRBV7-9|NA|NA
CASGLQQSSGNTIYF
TGTGCCAGCGGCTTACAGCAAAGCTCTGGAAACACCATATATTTT